The text below deals with one T cell receptor (beta chain). Germline V gene sequence: CDR1 MDHEN, CDR2 SYDVKM. The CDR3 covers 14 residues. Between the trimmed V and J ends, which lost 3 bases and 1 base, there was a span of 9 bases. This record comes from a study of blood T cell repertoires in COVID-19. Original analysis: Researchers report that nucleated cell counts were estimated from reference gene primer amplification. Only in-frame clones appear in the TCRdb table, and some are missing; sequencing was by immunoSEQ multiplex PCR. The V and J calls and clone size come from that table; D and trimming were worked out from the DNA. Of under 45,000 clones listed, around 84% were seen once; the top ten hold over 40%.

The sequence derives from a human donor in a cohort sampled during active COVID-19. Sequences were obtained from peripheral blood. The chain has TRBV28 and TRBJ2-5; no clear D. Here the CDR3 reads CASSLKEFQETQYF. The CDR3 DNA is TGTGCCAGCAGTTTGAAGGAGTTCCAAGAGACCCAGTACTTC.